These T cell receptor beta chains were read from a single sample in a study of identical twins. TCRdb passed the 5' RACE reads through MiXCR, listing each CDR3 protein once. The sample has some 240,000 distinct CDR3 sequences; 10% are singletons. The source material was memory T cells sorted from blood. These receptor sequences come from a man aged 50 to 59 in good health. The CDR3 runs from the conserved cysteine through the conserved F or W. Part of the rows lack a size; the others show once, few, many or a class for expanded clones.

V gene,clone size,J gene,CDR3 length,CDR3 protein
TRBV11-2,many,TRBJ2-3,16,CASSLGSGGAKDTQYF
TRBV7-2,many,TRBJ1-5,14,CASSLDRLNQPQHF
TRBV7-8,many,TRBJ1-5,15,CASSSTGGRINPQHF
TRBV20-1,few,TRBJ2-7,14,CSARARQGPPEQYF
TRBV12-3/TRBV12-4,many,TRBJ2-3,16,CASTPSGTSGADTQYF
TRBV4-1,-,TRBJ1-3,15,CASSQDRQDGNTIYF
TRBV4-1,many,TRBJ1-5,16,CASSQTPGLSNQPQHF
TRBV12-3/TRBV12-4,many,TRBJ2-2,13,CASSLTDPGELFF
TRBV7-9,many,TRBJ1-2,12,CASSWDTYGYTF
TRBV6-1,many,TRBJ2-1,15,CASTKGAGAGNEQFF
TRBV29-1,-,TRBJ1-2,14,CSVAGTGGDYGYTF
TRBV7-9,many,TRBJ2-5,14,CASSLSAGVETQYF
TRBV24-1,-,TRBJ2-2,15,CATSDWSWGTGELFF
TRBV27,-,TRBJ2-3,14,CASSLVRAADTQYF
TRBV6-1,many,TRBJ2-7,16,CASISRGTSGGYEQYF
TRBV27,many,TRBJ2-3,17,CASSLLATSGGTDTQYF
TRBV6-2/TRBV6-3,-,TRBJ1-3,15,CASSLQAFSGNTIYF
TRBV4-1,few,TRBJ2-7,15,CASSQDPGGTDEQYF
TRBV20-1,many,TRBJ2-5,14,CSARSTGGSETQYF
TRBV5-6,-,TRBJ2-7,13,CASGTGHTYEQYF
TRBV3-1,few,TRBJ2-2,16,CASSVSGGARTGELFF
TRBV11-2,many,TRBJ2-5,17,CASSLEFSGGQGETQYF
TRBV7-2,few,TRBJ2-5,13,CASPTGGEETQYF
TRBV20-1,many,TRBJ2-1,15,CSATSGSNTYNEQFF
TRBV28,many,TRBJ1-5,15,CATIRGVHSNQPQHF
TRBV3-1,many,TRBJ2-7,13,CASSQEVRAEQYF
TRBV20-1,few,TRBJ2-7,14,CSARAPGVDYEQYF
TRBV20-1,few,TRBJ1-1,14,CSARVGQGSTEAFF
TRBV20-1,many,TRBJ2-7,14,CSASLTGVSYEQYF
TRBV29-1,many,TRBJ2-3,10,CSVSPDTQYF
TRBV27,-,TRBJ1-2,14,CASSLRGSNYGYTF
TRBV11-3,-,TRBJ1-1,13,CASSQSRGTEAFF
TRBV20-1,-,TRBJ2-3,18,CSARDPKGSGGGTDTQYF
TRBV28,few,TRBJ2-1,15,CASSSGQGLGNEQFF
TRBV7-9,-,TRBJ1-2,13,CASSLGISDSYTF
TRBV3-1,-,TRBJ1-5,14,CASSPGQRNQPQHF
TRBV20-1,-,TRBJ1-6,16,CSARGSGGSDNSPLHF
TRBV20-1,many,TRBJ2-4,11,CSARGGPWAYF
TRBV20-1,-,TRBJ1-1,13,CSASFILNTEAFF
TRBV5-1,few,TRBJ2-7,14,CASSLVLGFNEQYF
TRBV20-1,many,TRBJ2-1,10,CSARENEQFF
TRBV6-1,few,TRBJ1-1,15,CASSEPQGKGTEAFF
TRBV5-1,-,TRBJ2-1,16,CASSLKDGSRIDEQFF
TRBV12-3/TRBV12-4,many,TRBJ2-5,14,CASSSGLTQETQYF
TRBV19,many,TRBJ1-5,16,CATRPLGQTSNQPQHF
TRBV18,few,TRBJ2-5,13,CASSPGNQETQYF
TRBV29-1,few,TRBJ1-4,16,CSVRPSAGGANEKLFF
TRBV9,-,TRBJ1-1,15,CASSEGTGYYTEAFF